This record concerns one TCR beta chain sequence. Its target is unknown. One junction end does not reproduce the germline sequence, and a read error may be involved. The same CDR3 is also encoded by other DNA sequences in this sample. This entry is derived from a study of shared clonotypes between healthy human individuals. The germline gives CDR1 KGHSH, CDR2 LQKENI. CDR3 size: 13 residues. Using immunoSEQ multiplex PCR, the repertoire was profiled, and TCRdb retains in-frame clones only, with some absent. The sample has about 2.4 million clones, roughly 93% seen once. Study-wide findings and caveats: Even with large depth, rarefaction showed that sorted-subset sequencing was incomplete.

This clonotype originated in a man aged 18 to 29 in good health. Some clones in this sample may be carry-over from other donors' samples. Sequencing was done on a sample of naive CD4+ T cells from PBMCs. Subset specified: CD45RA+ positively selected. This chain joins TRBV18 and TRBJ2-3; D ambiguous. Written as DNA, the CDR3 is TGCGCCAGCTCACCTGACAGCACAGATACGCAGTATTTT. Its translation: CASSPDSTDTQYF.